The rows below give T cell receptor beta chains drawn from one sample of a study of cytomegalovirus exposure and HLA in healthy donors. TCRdb's copy holds only in-frame clones and misses some; the assay was immunoSEQ multiplex PCR. The data show 100,000 to 150,000 clones, and the top ten clones hold about 2.2%. The material sequenced was PBMCs. The origin of the receptors is a middle-aged man in good health and CMV-seronegative. Both conserved end residues are part of each CDR3. A D gene is named only where the DNA matches it firmly.

j_gene,d_gene,v_gene,CDR3nt,CDR3aa
TRBJ2-7,.,TRBV5-1,TGCGCCAGCAGCGGAGATCCCAACTACGAGCAGTACTTC,CASSGDPNYEQYF
TRBJ1-1,.,TRBV5-8,TGTGCCAGCAGCTTAGGGCCGGGGACTGAAGCTTTCTTT,CASSLGPGTEAFF
TRBJ1-1,TRBD1,TRBV11-3,TGTGCCAGCAGCTCCTCCAGGACAGGGCGGGTTACGAACACTGAAGCTTTCTTT,CASSSSRTGRVTNTEAFF
TRBJ2-2,TRBD2,TRBV29-1,TGCAGCGTTGATGTACGGGAGGGTCTCACCGGGGAGCTGTTTTTT,CSVDVREGLTGELFF
TRBJ2-7,.,TRBV5-6,TGTGCCAGCAGCTTTGGGCCCTACGAGCAGTACTTC,CASSFGPYEQYF
TRBJ2-2,TRBD1,TRBV28,TGTGCCAGCAGACAACTCCGGGACAGGCGGATCACCGGGGAGCTGTTTTTT,CASRQLRDRRITGELFF
TRBJ2-1,TRBD1,TRBV19,TGTGCCAGTAGTCGAAGGGGGCCCACCCAGGTGAATGAGCAGTTCTTC,CASSRRGPTQVNEQFF
TRBJ1-3,.,TRBV2,TGTGCCAGCAGTGACGGGGGTCGGAGTGGAAACACCATATATTTT,CASSDGGRSGNTIYF
TRBJ2-1,TRBD1,TRBV5-1,TGCGCCAGCAGCCGAGCCGGGACAGGGACAGACAATGAGCAGTTCTTC,CASSRAGTGTDNEQFF
TRBJ2-7,TRBD2,TRBV5-1,TGCGCCAGCAGCTGGGCTAGCGGGATGGGGTCCTACGAGCAGTACTTC,CASSWASGMGSYEQYF
TRBJ2-7,.,TRBV21-1,TGTGCCAGCAGTATTCCCCAATGGGGCAGCTACGAGCAGTACTTC,CASSIPQWGSYEQYF
TRBJ1-2,.,TRBV4-1,TGCGCCAGCAGCCCAGGTCAGAGACAGGCCTATGGCTACACCTTC,CASSPGQRQAYGYTF
TRBJ1-3,.,TRBV6-5,TGTGCCAGCAGTTACTCTGGCCAGGCCCGGAACACCATATATTTT,CASSYSGQARNTIYF
TRBJ2-1,TRBD2,TRBV5-1,TGCGCCAGCAGCTTGGGAGCGGGAGGAGGAAATGAGCAGTTCTTC,CASSLGAGGGNEQFF
TRBJ2-5,TRBD2,TRBV5-1,TGCGCCAGCAGCTCGGGGATGACTAGCGGGAGTGTGGAAGAGACCCAGTACTTC,CASSSGMTSGSVEETQYF
TRBJ1-2,TRBD1,TRBV7-3,TGTGCCAGCAGCTTGTCCCAGGACAGGAACTATGGCTACACCTTC,CASSLSQDRNYGYTF
TRBJ2-2,TRBD1,TRBV27,TGTGCCAGCAGTCCGGGACAGGGCTGGGAGCTGTTTTTT,CASSPGQGWELFF
TRBJ1-2,TRBD1,TRBV28,TGTGCCAGCAGTTTCCCGGGACAGGCTATTAACTATGGCTACACCTTC,CASSFPGQAINYGYTF
TRBJ1-1,.,TRBV6-5,TGTGCCAGCAGGACAGGACCTTTAAACACTGAAGCTTTCTTT,CASRTGPLNTEAFF
TRBJ2-7,.,TRBV15,TGTGCCACCAGCAAAGGACTGTCCTACGAGCAGTACTTC,CATSKGLSYEQYF
TRBJ2-1,TRBD1,TRBV6-1,TGTGCCAGCAGTGAAGCGCTTCGGACAGGGGGGACTCCGGGAAATGAGCAGTTCTTC,CASSEALRTGGTPGNEQFF
TRBJ2-4,.,TRBV25-1,TGTGCCAGCACAGAAGTTCCCCACGCAGTACAGGGAACAAACATTCAGTACTTC,CASTEVPHAVQGTNIQYF
TRBJ2-7,.,TRBV7-9,TGTGCCAGCAGCTCCCCCGCGGGCGGGTTAAGTCCTTCCTACGAGCAGTACTTC,CASSSPAGGLSPSYEQYF
TRBJ2-1,.,TRBV6-5,TGTGCCAGCAGTTACTCCAGCGGCCTGTACAATGAGCAGTTCTTC,CASSYSSGLYNEQFF
TRBJ2-2,.,TRBV7-9,TGTGCCAGCAGCTTATTTAGTGGACAGAGGATCGGGGAGCTGTTTTTT,CASSLFSGQRIGELFF
TRBJ1-1,.,TRBV11-2,TGTGCCAGCAGCTCAACAAGAAACACTGAAGCTTTCTTT,CASSSTRNTEAFF
TRBJ2-4,TRBD1,TRBV2,TGTGCCAGTGTTGTGGCAGGGGGAAACATTCAGTACTTC,CASVVAGGNIQYF
TRBJ1-5,TRBD1,TRBV18,TGTGCCAGCTCACCAGGGACAGGGAACCCCAATCAGCCCCAGCATTTT,CASSPGTGNPNQPQHF
TRBJ2-3,TRBD2,TRBV10-3,TGTGCCATCAAGCGGGACGGAAGCACAGATACGCAGTATTTT,CAIKRDGSTDTQYF
TRBJ2-1,.,TRBV7-9,TGTGCCAGCAGCTTCAGGGTCGGAGCCTACAATGAGCAGTTCTTC,CASSFRVGAYNEQFF